This T cell receptor beta chain was sequenced for a study of vaccination and CD4 T cells after COVID-19. Study context: According to the study, participants were given two doses of BNT162b2 or mRNA-1273 vaccine.

MiXCR, applied by TCRdb to the PCR reads, yields one record per CDR3 protein. Of 12,000 to 15,000 distinct CDR3 sequences in the sample, over 65% were seen once. In its sample, this clonotype was seen once. Specimen: CD4+ T cells from blood, collected after SARS-CoV-2 vaccination. This clonotype originated in a human donor who had recovered from COVID-19.

CDR3 coding DNA: TGTGCCAGCAGCTCAGGGGGCGTGAGCACAGATACGCAGTATTTT. Protein product: CASSSGGVSTDTQYF. This chain uses TRBV5-4 with TRBJ2-3, with 8 bases lining up with TRBD1. The CDR3 is 15 amino acids. The germline CDR1 and CDR2 sequences are SGHNT and YYREEE (reference sequence). V shed 3 bases and J 0 bases; nucleotides not matched to a gene: 3.